This T cell receptor (beta chain) stems from a study of cytomegalovirus exposure and HLA in healthy donors. V lost 3 bases to trimming and J lost 1 base; unmatched junction nucleotides: 3. The CDR3 loop spans 15 amino acids. Germline V gives CDR1 LNHDA, CDR2 SQIVND (reference sequence). The study ran its PCR with 60 Vbeta and 13 Jbeta primers. TCRdb's copy holds only in-frame clones and misses some; the assay was immunoSEQ multiplex PCR. Among some 57,000 clones, 70% to 75% were seen once, and the ten largest hold 5% to 7%. This chain links TRBV19 with TRBJ1-1, with 9 bases fitting TRBD1. Sequencing was done on a sample of PBMCs. The source is a woman between 25 and 40 years old in good health and CMV-seronegative. The CDR3 DNA reads TGTGCCAGTAGTATGCTGGGACAGGGGAACACTGAAGCTTTCTTT. This codes for CASSMLGQGNTEAFF.